This T cell receptor beta chain emerged from a study of cytomegalovirus exposure and HLA in healthy donors. As for this clone: Its antigen remains unknown.

From germline, CDR1 is SGHVS and CDR2 FNYEAQ. This CDR3 is 13 amino acids long. The germline V and J ends were trimmed by 8 bases and 6 bases, with 16 bases remaining between them. In the PCR, 60 Vbeta and 13 Jbeta primers were used. Clones were read by immunoSEQ multiplex PCR, and TCRdb kept only the in-frame ones, dropping some. The sample data list about 130,000 clones. Findings and limits, study-wide: TCR beta sequences reportedly predicted most subjects' HLA-A and HLA-B alleles accurately.

The genes are TRBV7-6 and TRBJ1-1; TRBD1 is a possible D gene (5 bases). The TCR originated in a man between 18 and 29 years old in good health and CMV-seronegative. Sequenced input: PBMCs. The CDR3, as DNA: TGTGCCAGCTCTAGAGGACAATGGGCTGAAGCTTTCTTT. Protein product: CASSRGQWAEAFF.